These 27 T cell receptor beta chains came from one sample sequenced in a study of cytomegalovirus exposure and HLA in healthy donors. PCR used 60 Vbeta primers and 13 Jbeta primers. Some clones are missing from TCRdb's copy, which holds only in-frame ones; the method was immunoSEQ multiplex PCR. The repertoire table contains tens of thousands of clones. The specimen was PBMCs. These receptors originate from a man between 45 and 60 years old in good health and CMV-seronegative.

The chain links TRBV14 to TRBJ2-7; 7 bases are a match to TRBD2. The CDR3 runs 15 residues. Germline CDR1 is SGHDN and CDR2 is FVKESK. J gave up 2 bases and V 0 bases, and 4 bases lay outside the gene matches. As DNA, the CDR3 is TGTGCCAGCAGCCAAGATGTGGGGACTACCTACGAGCAGTACTTC. It specifies CASSQDVGTTYEQYF.

The chain combines TRBV5-1 with TRBJ2-3; TRBD1 might be the D (6 bases). CDR1 and CDR2 from the germline V gene are SGHRS and YFSETQ. V lost 3 bases, J lost 2 bases, and 10 bases lay in between. This CDR3 contains 14 residues. CDR3 protein: CASSSGQITDTQYF. The CDR3 nucleotides are TGCGCCAGCAGCTCCGGACAGATCACAGATACGCAGTATTTT.

CDR3 DNA: TGTGCCAGCAGCACCGGGACAGGGATGTACGAGCAGTACTTC. This codes for CASSTGTGMYEQYF. V is TRBV21-1 and J is TRBJ2-7; whether TRBD1, the table's D call, matches the DNA was not checked. TRBV21-1 constitutes a pseudogene. CDR3 length equals 14 residues.

The chain carries TRBV19 and TRBJ2-7; 13 bases fit TRBD2. The CDR3 has 15 residues. Trimming removed 5 bases from V and 2 bases from J; junction bases left unmatched: 3. The V gene's germline CDR1 is LNHDA and CDR2 SQIVND (reference sequence). CDR3 nucleotides: TGTGCCAGTAGTCCCGGACTAGCGGGGGCCTACGAGCAGTACTTC. As protein: CASSPGLAGAYEQYF.

V is TRBV25-1 and J is TRBJ1-2; D is ambiguous. CDR1 and CDR2 (germline): MGHDK, SYGVNS. V was clipped by 4 bases and J by 2 bases, with 17 bases between them. The CDR3 covers 16 residues. As DNA, the CDR3 is TGTGCCAGCAGTGCCAATATCCGAACCGGGAACTATGGCTACACCTTC. This gives the protein CASSANIRTGNYGYTF.

This chain joins TRBV5-6 and TRBJ1-1; perhaps TRBD1 as D (5 bases). The CDR3 totals 13 residues. Germline V CDR1 and CDR2: SGHDT, YYEEEE. With 4 bases removed from V and 11 bases from J, the gap between germline ends came to 18 bases. The CDR3: CASSATWGGDAFF. The CDR3 DNA reads as TGTGCCAGCAGCGCCACCTGGGGGGGGGACGCTTTCTTT.

The genes are TRBV18 and TRBJ1-5; 8 nucleotides line up with TRBD1. Germline loops: CDR1 KGHSH, CDR2 LQKENI. V was pared by 3 bases and J by 7 bases, with 2 bases of the junction left unmatched. The CDR3 length is 13 residues. CDR3 in amino acids: CASSPTGGQPQHF. Written as DNA, the CDR3 is TGTGCCAGCTCACCCACAGGGGGACAGCCCCAGCATTTT.

The chain links TRBV18 to TRBJ2-2; D uncertain. The V end was cut by 3 bases, the J end by 0 bases, with 11 bases between. The CDR3 length is 16 residues. CDR1 and CDR2 (germline): KGHSH, LQKENI. CDR3 residues: CASSPPLAANTGELFF. CDR3 DNA sequence: TGTGCCAGCTCACCGCCCTTGGCAGCGAACACCGGGGAGCTGTTTTTT.

CDR3 loop: CASSTTGNEKLFF. CDR3 sequence (DNA): TGTGCCAGCAGTACTACAGGGAATGAAAAACTGTTTTTT. This chain uses TRBV6-6 with TRBJ1-4; D might be TRBD1 (6 bases). The V gene's germline CDR1 is MNHNY and CDR2 SVGAGI (reference sequence). The CDR3 consists of 13 residues. The V gene lost 5 bases and the J gene lost 5 bases, with 9 bases spanning the gap.

The V call is TRBV19, the J call TRBJ1-6; D might be TRBD1 (6 bases). Germline loops: CDR1 LNHDA, CDR2 SQIVND (reference sequence). This CDR3 has 19 amino acids. The V gene lost 3 bases and the J gene lost 7 bases, with 25 bases spanning the gap. The CDR3 sequence is CASSILTTPRGVVNSPLHF. CDR3 bases: TGTGCCAGTAGTATCCTCACCACCCCCAGGGGAGTAGTCAATTCACCCCTCCACTTT.

The chain has TRBV6-1 and TRBJ1-3; D is unresolved. Germline V gene sequence: CDR1 MNHNS, CDR2 SASEGT. Trimming stripped 2 bases from V and 0 bases from J, with 5 bases between. The CDR3 spans 14 residues. This chain's CDR3 is CASSEISSGNTIYF. The CDR3 bases are TGTGCCAGCAGTGAAATCAGCTCTGGAAACACCATATATTTT.

The rearrangement uses TRBV5-6 and TRBJ2-1; D not certain. From germline, CDR1 is SGHDT and CDR2 YYEEEE. The CDR3 has 12 residues. The V gene lost 4 bases and the J gene lost 3 bases, with 5 bases spanning the gap. CDR3 sequence: CASSQYYNEQFF. In DNA, the CDR3 is TGTGCCAGCAGCCAGTACTACAATGAGCAGTTCTTC.

The rearrangement uses TRBV10-3 and TRBJ2-5; D is possibly TRBD2 (6 bases). V shed 8 bases and J shed 0 bases, with 10 bases lying between them. CDR1 and CDR2 (germline): ENHRY, SYGVKD. The CDR3 has 13 amino acids. CDR3 in amino acids: CAIAGSYQETQYF. The DNA of the CDR3 is TGTGCCATCGCGGGGTCGTACCAAGAGACCCAGTACTTC.

V usage is TRBV18 and J usage is TRBJ2-5; 11 nucleotides line up with TRBD1. Germline-derived CDR1 and CDR2 are KGHSH and LQKENI. J lost 5 bases, V lost 3 bases, and 5 bases had no gene match. There are 15 residues in the CDR3. Here the CDR3 DNA reads TGTGCCAGCTCACCCCGGACAGGGGGCCGCGAGACCCAGTACTTC. It specifies CASSPRTGGRETQYF.

The chain recombines TRBV4-1 with TRBJ2-3, with 7 bases identical to TRBD1. Germline V gene data show CDR1 as MGHRA and CDR2 as YSYEKL. The V gene end was trimmed by 3 bases and the J gene end by 4 bases; junction bases not matched to a gene: 4. This CDR3 is 14 amino acids long. CDR3 bases: TGCGCCAGCAGCCAGGGAACAGGGGCAGATACGCAGTATTTT. As protein: CASSQGTGADTQYF.

This chain links TRBV30 with TRBJ1-6; no clear D gene. V was clipped by 0 bases and J by 8 bases, with 8 bases between them. Germline values: CDR1 GTSNPN, CDR2 SVGIG (reference sequence). The CDR3 loop spans 13 amino acids. The CDR3, as DNA: TGTGCCTGGAGTGTACAGCAGGATTCACCCCTCCACTTT. It encodes CAWSVQQDSPLHF.

The chain has TRBV18 and TRBJ1-1; 8 bases fit TRBD1. V lost 0 bases and J lost 11; bases outside the gene matches: 5. CDR1 KGHSH and CDR2 LQKENI come from the germline V gene. This CDR3 comprises 13 residues. The CDR3 coding sequence is TGTGCCAGCTCACCACCGACAGGGGTTCGTGCTTTCTTT. Translated: CASSPPTGVRAFF.

The chain uses TRBV5-5 and TRBJ1-1, with TRBD1 matching over 7 bases. The CDR3 runs to 16 residues. Looked up from germline, CDR1 is SGHKS and CDR2 is YYEKEE (reference sequence). The ends lost 3 bases at V and 0 bases at J; junction bases unmatched: 8. CDR3 sequence: CASSSSKGQMNTEAFF. The CDR3 DNA reads as TGTGCCAGCAGCTCTTCAAAGGGACAGATGAACACTGAAGCTTTCTTT. Combining the CDR3 with reference TRBV5-5 and TRBJ1-1 gives the whole variable domain DAGVTQSPTHLIKTRGQQVTLRCSPISGHKSVSWYQQVLGQGPQFIFQYYEKEERGRGNFPDRFSARQFPNYSSELNVNALLLGDSALYLCASSSSKGQMNTEAFFGQGTRLTVV.

The chain employs TRBV19 and TRBJ1-5; D gene unclear. V gave up 3 bases and J gave up 2 bases, with 14 bases separating them. This CDR3 contains 16 residues. Germline-derived CDR1 and CDR2 are LNHDA and SQIVND (reference sequence). CDR3 bases: TGTGCCAGTAGTATCGAGGGTATGTCGGGCAATCAGCCCCAGCATTTT. It translates to CASSIEGMSGNQPQHF.

CDR3 residues: CATGTSGAYNEQFF. DNA of the CDR3: TGTGCCACCGGGACTAGCGGAGCTTACAATGAGCAGTTCTTC. This chain connects TRBV19 to TRBJ2-1; 11 bases align to TRBD2. Germline CDR1 and CDR2: LNHDA and SQIVND (reference sequence). With V trimmed by 10 bases and J by 4 bases, 6 bases remained unmatched. The CDR3 is 14 residues long.

V and J are TRBV4-1 and TRBJ2-7, with 9 bases lining up with TRBD1. Germline V lookup: CDR1 MGHRA, CDR2 YSYEKL. The CDR3 length is 16 residues. With 1 base clipped from V and 2 bases from J, the junction kept 6 bases outside the gene matches. CDR3 sequence reads: CASSQAPGQGTYEQYF. The CDR3 nucleotides are TGCGCCAGCAGCCAAGCCCCCGGACAGGGGACCTACGAGCAGTACTTC.

The rearrangement links TRBV18 to TRBJ1-5; tentatively, D is TRBD1 (6 bases). Trimming stripped 1 base from V and 7 bases from J, with 17 bases between. Germline V gives CDR1 KGHSH, CDR2 LQKENI. The CDR3 contains 16 residues. CDR3 coding DNA: TGTGCCAGCTCACCACGGGACATCCGCATGGGGCAGCCCCAGCATTTT. Translated, it gives CASSPRDIRMGQPQHF.

The rearrangement uses TRBV7-9 and TRBJ2-1, with TRBD1 identical over 8 bases. V lost 4 bases to trimming and J lost 5 bases; unmatched junction nucleotides: 10. The CDR3 contains 16 residues. Germline values: CDR1 SEHNR, CDR2 FQNEAQ (reference sequence). CDR3 residues: CASSWPGQGVNNEQFF. The CDR3 bases are TGTGCCAGCAGCTGGCCTGGACAGGGAGTTAACAATGAGCAGTTCTTC. Variable domain in full (rest from reference TRBV7-9 and TRBJ2-1): DTGVSQNPRHKITKRGQNVTFRCDPISEHNRLYWYRQTLGQGPEFLTYFQNEAQLEKSRLLSDRFSAERPKGSFSTLEIQRTEQGDSAMYLCASSWPGQGVNNEQFFGPGTRLTVL.

This chain joins TRBV5-6 and TRBJ1-6, with 9 bases aligning to TRBD1. CDR3 length: 14 amino acids. Germline V gene data show CDR1 as SGHDT and CDR2 as YYEEEE. With V trimmed by 4 bases and J by 8 bases, 4 bases remained unmatched. For the CDR3, the DNA is TGTGCCAGCAGCCGCGACAGGGGGGATTCACCCCTCCACTTT. Translation gives CASSRDRGDSPLHF.

On this clone itself: The conserved final phenylalanine or tryptophan is absent from the CDR3, which likely points to a read error. Because the CDR3's place on the DNA is in doubt, the DNA is left out and the CDR3 is given as listed by TCRdb. The rearrangement uses TRBV6-4 and TRBJ2-7; the DNA was not compared with TRBD1, the D call given in the table. CDR1 is MRHNA and CDR2 is SNTAGT in the germline V gene. The CDR3 adds up to 12 amino acids, both ends counted. This CDR3 is CASSDAGTGALR.

The J gene is TRBJ1-1, the V gene TRBV6-5; 8 nucleotides align to TRBD1. Germline-derived CDR1 and CDR2 are MNHEY and SVGAGI. The CDR3 has 15 amino acids. J was trimmed by 1 base and V by 1 base; bases with no gene match: 2. The DNA for the CDR3 is TGTGCCAGCAGTTACTGGGACAGGCCGAACACTGAAGCTTTCTTT. Translating it yields CASSYWDRPNTEAFF.

The chain employs TRBV7-2 and TRBJ2-5; D not resolved. Germline V CDR1 and CDR2: SGHTA, FQGNSA. The CDR3 runs to 13 residues. V was shortened by 3 bases and J by 4 bases, with 9 bases between the two germline ends. CDR3 DNA: TGTGCCAGCAGCTTTACCACGGGAGAGACCCAGTACTTC. Translated: CASSFTTGETQYF.